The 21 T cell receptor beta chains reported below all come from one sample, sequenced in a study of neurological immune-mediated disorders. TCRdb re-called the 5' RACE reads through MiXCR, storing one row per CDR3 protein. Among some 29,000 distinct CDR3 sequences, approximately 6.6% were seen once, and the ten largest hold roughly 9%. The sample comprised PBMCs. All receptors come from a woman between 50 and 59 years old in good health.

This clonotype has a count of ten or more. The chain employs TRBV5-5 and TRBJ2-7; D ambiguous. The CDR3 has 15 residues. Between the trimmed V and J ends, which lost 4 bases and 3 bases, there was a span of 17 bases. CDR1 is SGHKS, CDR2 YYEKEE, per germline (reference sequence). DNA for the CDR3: TGTGCCAGCAGCACCCCAACGGGTTTCATCTACGAGCAGTACTTC. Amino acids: CASSTPTGFIYEQYF.

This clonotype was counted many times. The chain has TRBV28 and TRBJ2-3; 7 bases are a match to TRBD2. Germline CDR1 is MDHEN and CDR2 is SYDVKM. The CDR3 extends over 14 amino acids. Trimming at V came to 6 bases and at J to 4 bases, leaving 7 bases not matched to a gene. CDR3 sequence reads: CASRQMGGADTQYF. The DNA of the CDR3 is TGTGCCAGCAGGCAGATGGGAGGGGCAGATACGCAGTATTTT.

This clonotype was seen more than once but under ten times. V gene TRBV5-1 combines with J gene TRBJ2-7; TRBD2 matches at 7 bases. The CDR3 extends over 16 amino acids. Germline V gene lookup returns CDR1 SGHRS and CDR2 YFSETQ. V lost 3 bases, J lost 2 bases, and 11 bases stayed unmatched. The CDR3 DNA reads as TGCGCCAGCAGCTCGTTGGGAGGGCCGGGGACCTACGAGCAGTACTTC. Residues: CASSSLGGPGTYEQYF.

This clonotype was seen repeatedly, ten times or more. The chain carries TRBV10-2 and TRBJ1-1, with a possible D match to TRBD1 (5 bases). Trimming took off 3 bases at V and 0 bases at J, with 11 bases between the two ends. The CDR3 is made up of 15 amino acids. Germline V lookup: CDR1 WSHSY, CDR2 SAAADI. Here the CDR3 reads CASSDVRGMNTEAFF. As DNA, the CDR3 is TGCGCCAGCAGTGATGTTCGGGGCATGAACACTGAAGCTTTCTTT.

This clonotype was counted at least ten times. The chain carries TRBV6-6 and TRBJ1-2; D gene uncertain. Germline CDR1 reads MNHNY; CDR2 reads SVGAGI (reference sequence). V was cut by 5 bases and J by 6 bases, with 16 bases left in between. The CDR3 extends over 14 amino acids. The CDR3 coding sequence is TGTGCCAGCAGTACCCTGTCCTCAGGTGATGGCTACACCTTC. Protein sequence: CASSTLSSGDGYTF.

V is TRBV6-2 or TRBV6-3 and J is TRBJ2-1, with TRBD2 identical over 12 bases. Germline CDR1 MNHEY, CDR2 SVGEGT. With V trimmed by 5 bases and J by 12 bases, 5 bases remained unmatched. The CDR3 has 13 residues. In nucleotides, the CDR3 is TGTGCCAGCAGTACCGGGACTAGCGGGTCGCAGTTCTTC. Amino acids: CASSTGTSGSQFF.

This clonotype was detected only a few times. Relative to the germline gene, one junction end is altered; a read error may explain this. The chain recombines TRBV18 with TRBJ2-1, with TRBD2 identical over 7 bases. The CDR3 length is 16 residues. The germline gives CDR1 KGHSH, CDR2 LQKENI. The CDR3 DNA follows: TGTGCCAGCTCTCCACTAGCGTCAAGCTCCTACAATGAGCAGTTCTTC. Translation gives CASSPLASSSYNEQFF.

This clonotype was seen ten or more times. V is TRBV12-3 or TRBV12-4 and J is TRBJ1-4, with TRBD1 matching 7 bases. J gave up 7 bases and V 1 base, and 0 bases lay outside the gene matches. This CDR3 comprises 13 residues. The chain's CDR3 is CASSLEGAEKLFF. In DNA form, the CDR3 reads TGTGCCAGCAGTTTAGAGGGGGCTGAAAAACTGTTTTTT.

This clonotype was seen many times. CDR3 protein: CSARAPGSGANVLTF. CDR3 coding DNA: TGCAGTGCTAGGGCACCAGGCTCTGGGGCCAACGTCCTGACTTTC. This sequence joins TRBV20-1 and TRBJ2-6; D gene ambiguous. From germline, CDR1 is DFQATT and CDR2 SNEGSKA (reference sequence). CDR3 size: 15 residues. With 3 bases removed from V and 0 bases from J, the gap between germline ends came to 9 bases.

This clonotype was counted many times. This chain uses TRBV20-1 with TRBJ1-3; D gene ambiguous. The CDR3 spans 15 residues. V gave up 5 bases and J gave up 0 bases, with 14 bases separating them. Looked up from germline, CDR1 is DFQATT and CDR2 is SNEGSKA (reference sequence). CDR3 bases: TGCAGTGCTGGGCTTGGGTCCAGCTCTGGAAACACCATATATTTT. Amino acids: CSAGLGSSSGNTIYF.

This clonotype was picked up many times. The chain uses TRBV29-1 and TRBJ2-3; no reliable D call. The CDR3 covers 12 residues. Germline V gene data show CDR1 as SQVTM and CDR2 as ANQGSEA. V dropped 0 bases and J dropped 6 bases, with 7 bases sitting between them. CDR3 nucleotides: TGCAGCGTTGAAGATCTTGGCGATACGCAGTATTTT. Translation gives CSVEDLGDTQYF.

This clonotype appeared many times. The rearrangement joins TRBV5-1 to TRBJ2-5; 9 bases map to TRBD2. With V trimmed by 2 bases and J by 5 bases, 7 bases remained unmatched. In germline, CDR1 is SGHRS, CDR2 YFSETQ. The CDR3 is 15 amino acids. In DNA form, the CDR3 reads TGCGCCAGCAGCTTCGGATTAGCGGGAGTGGAGACCCAGTACTTC. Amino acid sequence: CASSFGLAGVETQYF.

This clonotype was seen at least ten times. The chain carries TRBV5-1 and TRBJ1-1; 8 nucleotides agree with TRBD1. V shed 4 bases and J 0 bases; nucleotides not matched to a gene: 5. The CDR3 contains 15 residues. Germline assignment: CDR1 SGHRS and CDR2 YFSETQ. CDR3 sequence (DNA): TGCGCCAGCAGCCCCCGGGACAGGATGAACACTGAAGCTTTCTTT. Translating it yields CASSPRDRMNTEAFF.

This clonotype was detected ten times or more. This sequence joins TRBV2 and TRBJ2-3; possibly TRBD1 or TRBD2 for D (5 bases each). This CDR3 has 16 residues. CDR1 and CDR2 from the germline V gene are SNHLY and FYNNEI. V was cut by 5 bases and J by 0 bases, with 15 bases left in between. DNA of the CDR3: TGTGCCAGCAGTCGAGAGGGACGGCTTAGCACAGATACGCAGTATTTT. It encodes CASSREGRLSTDTQYF. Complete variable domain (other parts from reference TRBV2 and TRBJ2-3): EPEVTQTPSHQVTQMGQEVILRCVPISNHLYFYWYRQILGQKVEFLVSFYNNEISEKSEIFDDQFSVERPDGSNFTLKIRSTKLEDSAMYFCASSREGRLSTDTQYFGPGTRLTVL.

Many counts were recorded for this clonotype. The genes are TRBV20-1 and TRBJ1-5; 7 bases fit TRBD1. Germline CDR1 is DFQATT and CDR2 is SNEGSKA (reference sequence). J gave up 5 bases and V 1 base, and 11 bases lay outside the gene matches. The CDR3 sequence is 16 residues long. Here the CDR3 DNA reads TGCAGTGCTAGAGCCTTCGACGTAGGGGGCGATCAGCCCCAGCATTTT. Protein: CSARAFDVGGDQPQHF.

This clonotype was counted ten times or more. This CDR3 reads CASSLEPSTDTQYF. DNA of the CDR3: TGTGCCAGCAGCTTAGAGCCCAGCACAGATACGCAGTATTTT. The V and J genes are TRBV11-2 and TRBJ2-3, with D uncertain. The CDR3 runs to 14 residues. CDR1 and CDR2 from the germline V gene are SGHAT and FQNNGV. V dropped 0 bases and J dropped 0 bases, with 4 bases sitting between them.

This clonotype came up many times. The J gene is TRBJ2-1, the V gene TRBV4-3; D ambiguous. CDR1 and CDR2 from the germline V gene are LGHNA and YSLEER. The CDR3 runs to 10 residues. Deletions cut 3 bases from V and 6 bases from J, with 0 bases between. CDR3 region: CASSHNEQFF. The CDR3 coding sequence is TGCGCCAGCAGCCACAATGAGCAGTTCTTC.

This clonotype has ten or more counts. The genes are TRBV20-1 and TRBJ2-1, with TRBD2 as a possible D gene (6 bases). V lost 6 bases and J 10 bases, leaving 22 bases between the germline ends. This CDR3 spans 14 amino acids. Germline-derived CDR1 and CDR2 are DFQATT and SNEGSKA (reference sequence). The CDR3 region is CSAEKWGEPREQFF. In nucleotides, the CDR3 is TGCAGTGCGGAGAAGTGGGGGGAGCCTCGAGAGCAGTTCTTC.

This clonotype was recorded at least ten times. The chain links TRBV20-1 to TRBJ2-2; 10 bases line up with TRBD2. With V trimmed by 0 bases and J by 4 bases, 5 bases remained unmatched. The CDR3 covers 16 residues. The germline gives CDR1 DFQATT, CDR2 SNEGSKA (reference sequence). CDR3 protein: CSAREALAGFTGELFF. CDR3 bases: TGCAGTGCTAGAGAGGCACTAGCGGGGTTCACCGGGGAGCTGTTTTTT.

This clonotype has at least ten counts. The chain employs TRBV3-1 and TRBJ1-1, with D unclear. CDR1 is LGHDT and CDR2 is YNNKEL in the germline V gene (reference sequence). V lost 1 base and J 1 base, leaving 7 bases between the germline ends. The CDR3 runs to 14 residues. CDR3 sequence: CASSQGYANTEAFF. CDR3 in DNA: TGTGCCAGCAGCCAAGGGTACGCGAACACTGAAGCTTTCTTT.

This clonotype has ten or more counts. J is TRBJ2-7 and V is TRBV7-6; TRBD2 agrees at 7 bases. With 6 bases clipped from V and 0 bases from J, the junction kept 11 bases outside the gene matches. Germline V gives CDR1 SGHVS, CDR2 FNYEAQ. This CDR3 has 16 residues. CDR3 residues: CASSPVVGGSSYEQYF. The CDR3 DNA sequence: TGTGCCAGCAGTCCTGTAGTTGGCGGGAGCTCCTACGAGCAGTACTTC.